One TCR beta chain is described in this entry. Its specificity is not known. The data originate from a study of brain T cells in children with intractable seizures. Overall study results and limits: Clones missing pre-surgery may reflect undersampling of that blood sample.

Time point given: blood from clinic visit 5 months post-surgery; TSC patient then seizure free. Sequencing was limited to surgery cases with top T cell transcript signatures in brain tissue. At least one anti-epileptic drug was given before surgery. Using immunoSEQ multiplex PCR, the repertoire was profiled, and TCRdb retains in-frame clones only, with some absent. This sample yields hundreds of thousands of clones, of which nearly 95% are seen a single time; roughly 5.8% belongs to the top ten. V was clipped by 3 bases and J by 4 bases, with 9 bases between them. The germline CDR1 and CDR2 sequences are LGHNA and YNFKEQ. CDR3 length: 13 amino acids.

The sequencing used peripheral blood, collected more than 4 months after surgery. The rearrangement links TRBV4-2 to TRBJ2-5, with unresolved D. The receptor was isolated from a boy under two years old with tuberous sclerosis and intractable seizures. The CDR3 spells CASSHPRAETQYF. CDR3 nucleotide sequence: TGTGCCAGCAGCCACCCCCGGGCAGAGACCCAGTACTTC.